This TCR beta chain was sequenced in a study of shared clonotypes between healthy human individuals. Germline CDR1 and CDR2: MNHEY and SMNVEV (reference sequence). CDR3 length: 14 amino acids. V was trimmed by 3 bases and J by 7 bases, leaving 12 bases between them. Study-wide findings and caveats: Sequencing depth was expected to affect clonotype sharing among donors.

Only in-frame clones appear in the TCRdb table, and some are missing; sequencing was by immunoSEQ multiplex PCR. The table includes approximately 2.4 million clones, almost 96% detected once. The sample holds one count of this clone. The antigen is undetermined. The sequencing input was naive CD4+ T cells sorted from blood. Noted subset: CD45RA+ positively selected. The sequence was obtained from a man between 18 and 29 years old in good health. The rearrangement joins TRBV27 to TRBJ1-4; tentatively, D is TRBD1 (5 bases). In DNA, the CDR3 is TGTGCCAGCAGTTTTCGGCAGGGTTTTGAAAAACTGTTTTTT. It codes for CASSFRQGFEKLFF.